This TCR beta chain was captured by sequencing in a study of T cells in Graves' hyperthyroidism and ophthalmopathy. Study-level information: Sampling of peripheral blood happened at initial diagnosis, prior to any treatment.

V shed 8 bases and J 1 base; nucleotides not matched to a gene: 5. The germline CDR1 and CDR2 sequences are SGHAT and FQNNGV. The CDR3 length is 14 residues. Amplified regions were TCR beta CDR3 sequences from RNA transcripts. The HTBI primer set was used in a first-round RT-PCR of the TCR CDR3. A single record per CDR3 protein comes from TCRdb applying MiXCR to the multiplex PCR reads. The sample includes 250,000 to 300,000 distinct CDR3 sequences, over 15% of them seen just once. This clonotype was picked up many times. The chain links TRBV11-2 to TRBJ2-5; 9 bases are shared with TRBD1. Sequencing was carried out using blood. This sequence originates from a woman aged 60-75 years with Graves' ophthalmopathy. The CDR3 spells CASSPGQGQETQYF. The DNA of the CDR3 is TGTGCCAGCTCACCGGGACAGGGCCAAGAGACCCAGTACTTC. Full variable domain (outside the CDR3, taken from reference TRBV11-2 and TRBJ2-5): EAGVAQSPRYKIIEKRQSVAFWCNPISGHATLYWYQQILGQGPKLLIQFQNNGVVDDSQLPKDRFSAERLKGVDSTLKIQPAKLEDSAVYLCASSPGQGQETQYFGPGTRLLVL.